In its sample, the clone carrying this T cell receptor beta chain was seen many times. Antigen unknown. The sample belongs to a study of Graves' ophthalmopathy and Graves' hyperthyroidism. Ophthalmopathy not arising within 18 months of follow-up defined hyperthyroidism as stable. Clinicians made diagnoses from clinical symptoms, serum thyroxine, TRAb, thyroid ultrasound and orbital computed tomography. Trimming removed 3 bases from V and 5 bases from J, with 28 bases in between. CDR3 size: 18 residues. Per germline, CDR1 SQVTM and CDR2 ANQGSEA. The study's findings and limits: Built on 13 signatures, a model told ophthalmopathy apart from stable hyperthyroidism with approximately 88% sensitivity and around 80% specificity. The model predicted progression of ophthalmopathy with a sensitivity of 70% to 71%, and its specificity was about 76%.

The study amplified TCR beta CDR3 regions using RNA transcripts. An initial RT-PCR round employing HTBI primers preceded a second-round multiplex PCR. TCRdb reprocessed the multiplex PCR reads via MiXCR and lists one record per CDR3 protein. The data contain about 620,000 distinct CDR3 sequences, 22% of them seen just once; the ten biggest clones take up more than 5.5%. This receptor was obtained from a young woman with stable Graves' hyperthyroidism. Some clones in this sample may be carry-over from other donors' samples. The chain has TRBV29-1 and TRBJ2-5; D might be TRBD1 (5 bases). The sequencing sample was made of peripheral blood. The CDR3 protein is CSVETEQRQTGPEETQYF. For the CDR3, the DNA is TGCAGCGTTGAGACGGAGCAGAGACAGACCGGTCCCGAGGAGACCCAGTACTTC. The entire variable domain, with the rest obtained from reference TRBV29-1 and TRBJ2-5, is as follows: SAVISQKPSRDICQRGTSLTIQCQVDSQVTMMFWYRQQPGQSLTLIATANQGSEATYESGFVIDKFPISRPNLTFSTLTVSNMSPEDSSIYLCSVETEQRQTGPEETQYFGPGTRLLVL.